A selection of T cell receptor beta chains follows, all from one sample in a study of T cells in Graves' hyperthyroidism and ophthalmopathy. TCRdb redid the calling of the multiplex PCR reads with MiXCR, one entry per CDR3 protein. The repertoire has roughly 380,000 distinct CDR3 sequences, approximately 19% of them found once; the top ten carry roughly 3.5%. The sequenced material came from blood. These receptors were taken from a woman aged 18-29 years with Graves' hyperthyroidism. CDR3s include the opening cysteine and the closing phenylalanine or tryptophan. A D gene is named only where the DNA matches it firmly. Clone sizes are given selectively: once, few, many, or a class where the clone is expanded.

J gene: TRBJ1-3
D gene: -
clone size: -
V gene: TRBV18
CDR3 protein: CASSVQGQTGNTIYF
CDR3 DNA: TGTGCCAGCTCAGTCCAAGGACAGACGGGAAACACCATATATTTT

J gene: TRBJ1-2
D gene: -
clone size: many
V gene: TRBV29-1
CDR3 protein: CSGIQGRGYTF
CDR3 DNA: TGCAGCGGTATCCAGGGTAGGGGCTACACCTTC

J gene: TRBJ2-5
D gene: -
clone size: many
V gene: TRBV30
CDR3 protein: CAWSGVLVGETQYF
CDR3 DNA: TGTGCCTGGAGTGGGGTTCTAGTCGGTGAGACCCAGTACTTC

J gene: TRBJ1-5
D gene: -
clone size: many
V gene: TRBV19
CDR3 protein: CASTENRRAWGNQPQHF
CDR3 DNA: TGTGCCAGTACCGAAAACCGGCGGGCCTGGGGCAATCAGCCCCAGCATTTT

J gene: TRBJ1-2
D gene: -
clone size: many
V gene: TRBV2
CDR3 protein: CASRPNYGYTF
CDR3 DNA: TGTGCCAGCAGACCTAACTATGGCTACACCTTC

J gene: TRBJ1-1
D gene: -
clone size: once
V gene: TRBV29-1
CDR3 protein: CSVEDSASTTEAFF
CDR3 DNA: TGCAGCGTTGAAGATTCGGCCAGTACCACTGAAGCTTTCTTT

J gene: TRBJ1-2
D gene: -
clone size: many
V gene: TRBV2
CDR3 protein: CASRKAGAGYTF
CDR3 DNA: TGTGCCAGCAGAAAGGCGGGTGCTGGCTACACCTTC

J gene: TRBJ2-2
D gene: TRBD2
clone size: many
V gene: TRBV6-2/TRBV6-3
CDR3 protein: CASSYLSFVAGGRAGELFF
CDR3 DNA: TGCGCCAGCAGTTACCTTTCCTTCGTAGCGGGGGGGCGAGCCGGGGAGCTGTTCTTT

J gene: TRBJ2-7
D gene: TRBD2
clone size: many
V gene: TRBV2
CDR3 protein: CASSVALAGFYEQYF
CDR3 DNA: TGTGCCAGCAGTGTAGCGCTAGCGGGATTCTACGAGCAGTACTTC

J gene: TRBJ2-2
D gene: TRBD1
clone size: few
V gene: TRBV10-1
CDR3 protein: CASSPPAGGNTGELFF
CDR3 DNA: TGCGCCAGCAGTCCCCCGGCAGGGGGCAACACCGGGGAGCTGTTTTTT

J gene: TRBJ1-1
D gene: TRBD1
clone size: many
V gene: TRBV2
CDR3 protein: CASRARTGGPEAFF
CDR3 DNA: TGTGCCAGCAGGGCGAGGACAGGGGGCCCTGAAGCTTTCTTT

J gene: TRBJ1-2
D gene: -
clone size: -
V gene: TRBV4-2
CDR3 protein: CASSPRGGTVGYTF
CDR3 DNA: TGTGCCAGCAGCCCCAGAGGGGGAACGGTCGGCTACACCTTC

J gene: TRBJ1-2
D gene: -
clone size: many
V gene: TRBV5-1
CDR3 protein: CASSLADPSYGYTF
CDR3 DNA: TGCGCCAGCAGCTTGGCAGATCCCAGCTATGGCTACACCTTC

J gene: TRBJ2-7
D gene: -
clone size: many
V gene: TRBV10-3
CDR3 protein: CAISAEGHEQYF
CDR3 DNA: TGTGCCATCAGTGCGGAGGGGCACGAGCAGTACTTC

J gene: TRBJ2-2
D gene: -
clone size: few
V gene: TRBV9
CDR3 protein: CASTKVGGGELFF
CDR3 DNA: TGTGCCAGCACCAAAGTGGGGGGCGGGGAGCTGTTTTTT

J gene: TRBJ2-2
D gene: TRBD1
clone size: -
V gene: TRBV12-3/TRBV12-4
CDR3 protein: CASRRDSLGMGTGELFF
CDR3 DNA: TGTGCCAGCAGACGGGACAGTCTGGGCATGGGCACCGGGGAGCTGTTTTTT

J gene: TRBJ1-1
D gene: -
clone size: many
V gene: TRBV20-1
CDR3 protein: CSARDPGKNTEAFF
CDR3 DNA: TGCAGTGCCAGAGATCCTGGGAAAAACACTGAAGCTTTCTTT

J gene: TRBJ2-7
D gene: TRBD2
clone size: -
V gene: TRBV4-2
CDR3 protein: CASSQPSSGGRHSYEQYF
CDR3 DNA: TGTGCCAGCAGCCAACCCTCGAGCGGGGGAAGACACTCCTACGAGCAGTACTTC

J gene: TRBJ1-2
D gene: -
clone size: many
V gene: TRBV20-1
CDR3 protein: CSARDLLPRGDDGYTF
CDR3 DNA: TGCAGTGCTAGAGACCTTTTACCTAGGGGAGACGATGGCTACACCTTC

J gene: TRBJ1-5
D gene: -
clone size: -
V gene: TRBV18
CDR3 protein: CASSEQAGSNQPQHF
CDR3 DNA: TGTGCCAGCTCAGAGCAGGCTGGTAGCAATCAGCCCCAGCATTTT

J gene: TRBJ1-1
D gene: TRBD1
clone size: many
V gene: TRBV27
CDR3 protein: CASGQGVTFEAFF
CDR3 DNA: TGTGCCAGTGGACAGGGGGTGACCTTTGAAGCTTTCTTT

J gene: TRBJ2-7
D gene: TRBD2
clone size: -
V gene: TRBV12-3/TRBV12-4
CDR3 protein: CASSEIPGGNYEQYF
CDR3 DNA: TGTGCCAGCAGTGAGATTCCCGGGGGGAATTACGAGCAGTACTTC

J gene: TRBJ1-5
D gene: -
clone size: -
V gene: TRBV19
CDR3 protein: CASSTSNIHLSNQPQHF
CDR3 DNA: TGTGCCAGTAGTACCTCGAATATACACCTTAGCAATCAGCCCCAGCATTTT

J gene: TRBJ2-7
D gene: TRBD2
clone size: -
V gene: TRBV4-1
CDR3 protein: CASSQVTLAGGWVSYEQYF
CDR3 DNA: TGCGCCAGCAGCCAAGTCACCCTAGCGGGGGGCTGGGTCTCCTACGAGCAGTACTTC

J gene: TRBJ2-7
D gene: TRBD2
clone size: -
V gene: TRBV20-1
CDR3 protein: CSARPAAGFSEQYF
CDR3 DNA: TGCAGTGCTAGACCGGCAGCGGGATTTAGCGAGCAGTACTTC

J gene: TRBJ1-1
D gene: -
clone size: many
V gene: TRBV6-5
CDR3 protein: CASSYSAREGNTEAFF
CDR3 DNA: TGTGCCAGCAGTTACTCTGCCAGGGAGGGGAACACTGAAGCTTTCTTT

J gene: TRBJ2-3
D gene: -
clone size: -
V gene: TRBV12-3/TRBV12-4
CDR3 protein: CASSLSGGYRTDTQYF
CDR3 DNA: TGTGCCAGCAGTTTGTCCGGCGGGTACCGCACAGATACGCAGTATTTT

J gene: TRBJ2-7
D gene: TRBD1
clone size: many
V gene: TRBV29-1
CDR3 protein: CSVVPERRTGGSYEQYF
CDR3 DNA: TGCAGCGTTGTTCCTGAGCGTCGGACAGGGGGCTCCTACGAGCAGTACTTC

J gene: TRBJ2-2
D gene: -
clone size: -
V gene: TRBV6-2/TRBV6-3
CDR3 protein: CASLPLGRGDRTGELFF
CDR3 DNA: TGTGCCAGCCTACCCCTCGGCCGGGGCGATAGGACCGGGGAGCTGTTTTTT

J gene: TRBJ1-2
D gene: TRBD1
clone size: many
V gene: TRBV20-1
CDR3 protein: CSARDQDRGYGYTF
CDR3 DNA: TGCAGTGCTAGAGACCAGGACAGGGGGTATGGCTACACCTTC

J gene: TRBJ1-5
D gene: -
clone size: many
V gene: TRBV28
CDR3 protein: CASSGRTDYSNQPQHF
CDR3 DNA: TGTGCCAGCAGCGGACGGACAGACTATAGCAATCAGCCCCAGCATTTT

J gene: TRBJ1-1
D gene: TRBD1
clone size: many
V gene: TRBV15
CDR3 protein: CATSRDPTGWTFF
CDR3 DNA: TGTGCCACCAGCAGAGACCCGACAGGGTGGACTTTCTTT

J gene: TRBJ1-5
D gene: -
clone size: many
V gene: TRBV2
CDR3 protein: CASSSQGLSNQPQHF
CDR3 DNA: TGTGCCAGCAGTTCACAGGGATTGAGCAATCAGCCCCAGCATTTT

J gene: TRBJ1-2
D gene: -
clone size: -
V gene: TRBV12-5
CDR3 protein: CASGLVPPYGYTF
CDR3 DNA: TGTGCTAGTGGTTTGGTACCCCCTTATGGCTACACCTTC

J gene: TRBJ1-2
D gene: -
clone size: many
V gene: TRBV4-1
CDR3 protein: CASSQVKTGRAESGYTF
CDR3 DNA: TGCGCCAGCAGCCAAGTAAAGACAGGCCGGGCCGAGAGTGGCTACACCTTC

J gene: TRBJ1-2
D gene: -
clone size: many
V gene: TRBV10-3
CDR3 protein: CAISESGQTYGYTF
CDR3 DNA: TGTGCCATCAGTGAGTCTGGACAGACCTATGGCTACACCTTC

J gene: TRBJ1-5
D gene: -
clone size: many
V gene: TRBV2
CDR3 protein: CASRSGGQPQHF
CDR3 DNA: TGTGCCAGCAGATCGGGGGGCCAGCCCCAGCATTTT

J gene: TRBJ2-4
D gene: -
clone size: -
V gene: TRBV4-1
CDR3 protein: CASSHRVDPQGLAKNIQYF
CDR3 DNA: TGCGCCAGCAGCCATAGAGTGGACCCGCAGGGTCTAGCCAAAAACATTCAGTACTTC

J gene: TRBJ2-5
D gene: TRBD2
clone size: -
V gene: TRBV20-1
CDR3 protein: CSASTERWSGVETQYF
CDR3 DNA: TGCAGTGCTAGTACCGAGCGCTGGAGCGGGGTCGAGACCCAGTACTTC

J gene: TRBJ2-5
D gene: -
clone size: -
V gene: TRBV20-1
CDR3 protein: CSALQETQYF
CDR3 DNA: TGCAGTGCTCTTCAAGAGACCCAGTACTTC

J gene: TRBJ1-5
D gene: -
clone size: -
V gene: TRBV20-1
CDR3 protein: CSARAGTIYQPQHF
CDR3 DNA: TGCAGTGCTAGAGCCGGGACTATATATCAGCCCCAGCATTTT

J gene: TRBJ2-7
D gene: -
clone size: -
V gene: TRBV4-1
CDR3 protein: CASSQVGTPGQQYF
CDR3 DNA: TGCGCCAGCAGCCAAGTGGGGACTCCCGGGCAGCAGTACTTC

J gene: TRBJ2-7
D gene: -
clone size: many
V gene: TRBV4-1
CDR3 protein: CASSRSRDTTYEQYF
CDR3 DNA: TGCGCCAGCAGCCGGTCCCGGGACACCACCTACGAGCAGTACTTC

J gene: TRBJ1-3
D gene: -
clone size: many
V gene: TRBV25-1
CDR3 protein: CASSDGLWGNTIYF
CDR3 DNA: TGTGCCAGCAGTGACGGATTGTGGGGAAACACCATATATTTT

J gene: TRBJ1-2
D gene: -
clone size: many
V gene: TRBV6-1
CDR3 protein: CARKQQSEGYTF
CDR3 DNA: TGTGCCAGAAAACAGCAATCGGAAGGCTACACCTTC

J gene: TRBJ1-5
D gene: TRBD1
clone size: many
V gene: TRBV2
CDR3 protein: CASSGQGGGGNQPQHF
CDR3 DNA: TGTGCCAGCAGTGGACAGGGCGGTGGAGGCAATCAGCCCCAGCATTTT

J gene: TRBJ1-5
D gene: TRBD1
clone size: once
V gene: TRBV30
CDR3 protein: CAWSVRTGGQPQHF
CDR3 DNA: TGTGCCTGGAGTGTACGGACAGGGGGGCAGCCCCAGCATTTT

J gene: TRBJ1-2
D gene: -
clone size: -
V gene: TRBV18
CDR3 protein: CASSPAGRGYTF
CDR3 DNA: TGTGCCAGCTCACCTGCAGGGAGGGGCTACACCTTC

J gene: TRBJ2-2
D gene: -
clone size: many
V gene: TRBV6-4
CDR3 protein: CASSDKNTGELFF
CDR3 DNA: TGTGCCAGCAGTGACAAGAACACCGGGGAGCTGTTTTTT